This T cell receptor beta chain emerged from a study of blood T cell repertoires in COVID-19. Assay: immunoSEQ multiplex PCR; the TCRdb copy retains only in-frame clones and omits some. In the table there are 120,000 to 150,000 clones, around 81% of which are singletons. CDR1 is SQVTM and CDR2 is ANQGSEA in the germline V gene. With V trimmed by 2 bases and J by 3 bases, 1 base remained unmatched. CDR3 size: 13 residues. Sequencing used peripheral blood. The origin of this receptor is a human donor in a cohort sampled during active COVID-19. This rearrangement joins TRBV29-1 to TRBJ2-3; 8 bases map to TRBD2. The CDR3 protein is CSVETSGTDTQYF. The CDR3 region has the DNA TGCAGCGTTGAAACTAGCGGAACAGATACGCAGTATTTT.